This TCR beta chain was sequenced during a study of cytomegalovirus exposure and HLA in healthy donors. Vbeta (60) and Jbeta (13) primers were used in the PCR. In the study's own analysis: A later analysis counted 65 million to 80 million unique TCR beta chains, 9.5 million to 12 million shared. Sequenced by immunoSEQ multiplex PCR; TCRdb stores in-frame clones only, minus some. V and J calls and clone size come straight from that table; D and trimming were deduced from the DNA. The sample has 150,000 to 200,000 clones, 65% to 80% seen once. Healthy donors of bone marrow made up the group. From germline, CDR1 is LNHDA and CDR2 SQIVND (reference sequence). This CDR3 has 13 residues. The junction had 2 bases not matched to a gene; V was cut back by 3 bases and J by 3 bases. Regarding the study as a whole: A later analysis found most CMV-associated TCR beta chains apparently HLA-restricted. The availability of immune exposure information extended only to CMV serostatus.

Of note for this clone: Its antigen remains unknown.

The material sequenced was PBMCs. This receptor was obtained from a woman between 40 and 55 years old in good health and CMV-seronegative. The J gene is TRBJ2-7, the V gene TRBV19, with 7 nucleotides matching TRBD1. CDR3 coding DNA: TGTGCCAGTAGTATGGCAGGGGGCTACGAGCAGTACTTC. Encoded protein: CASSMAGGYEQYF. The variable domain in full, completed from reference TRBV19 and TRBJ2-7, reads DGGITQSPKYLFRKEGQNVTLSCEQNLNHDAMYWYRQDPGQGLRLIYYSQIVNDFQKGDIAEGYSVSREKKESFPLTVTSAQKNPTAFYLCASSMAGGYEQYFGPGTRLTVT.